This TCR beta chain was sequenced during a study of T-cell memory formation after mild COVID-19 (dated by TCRdb to about 2021). Regarding the research as a whole: TCR sequence clusters from the two donors were found to be largely donor specific. T-cell clones expanding and contracting after mild COVID-19 in a couple of donors were tracked by longitudinal TCRalpha and TCRbeta repertoire sequencing. Two young, previously healthy adult volunteers, one female and one male, were included in the cohort. Results the study describes overall, beyond this receptor: The study covered only two mild cases, and larger cohorts including severe cases with pre-infection samples were considered necessary. Some responding clones were found in pre-infection memory, which suggests that pre-existing cross-reactive memory T cells took part in the SARS-CoV-2 response. Contracting CD4+ clones turned up mainly in the CM and EM memory subsets, whereas EMRA was where CD8+ clones were enriched. Whether the second-wave clones peaking on day 37 were SARS-CoV-2 specific was not confirmed. Balanced CD4/CD8 phenotypes were observed for clones contracting from day 15 to 85, whereas a bias towards CD4+ was observed for a second wave of clones expanding from day 15 to 37.

Trimming leaves V shorter by 2 bases and J shorter by 3 bases, with the junction holding 4 bases beyond the gene matches. CDR1 and CDR2, per the germline V gene, are SGHTA and FQGNSA. The CDR3 covers 15 residues, taking in both the cysteine and the phenylalanine. The DNA shown is the 45-base CDR3, in frame from base 1. This clonotype was picked up a small number of times. The specificity of this receptor is unknown. Per-nucleotide qualities are absent, and no much larger clonotype sits a single base away. PBMCs were isolated by Ficoll-Paque density gradient centrifugation. Data came from an Illumina NovaSeq 6000. TCRalpha and TCRbeta cDNA libraries were constructed by 5'RACE with constant-segment primers, with sample barcodes and unique molecular identifiers being introduced. Trizol reagent was used to extract RNA from every sample. Libraries were amplified in two PCR steps, with a second sample barcode and Illumina TruSeq adapters added in the second step. The libraries were sequenced on an Illumina NovaSeq using 2 x 150 bp paired-end reads. The authors processed their data as follows. Demultiplexing of reads and collapsing into UMI-guided consensus sequences were performed with migec v1.2.7. Using mixcr v2.1.11, the UMI consensuses were aligned to TRA and TRB V and J templates and assembled into clonotypes. Expanded or contracted clonotypes were those called significant by both edgeR and NoisET, with noise models trained on biological replicates. edgeR calls used a false discovery rate-adjusted p below 0.01 and a log2 fold-change threshold of 1. As an exploratory analysis of dynamics, max-normalized trajectories of the 1000 most abundant clonotypes were examined with PCA combined with hierarchical clustering. The CD4 or CD8 phenotype of responding clones was assigned using the separately sequenced CD4+ and CD8+ repertoires. Clones were called with MiXCR by TCRdb after fastp trimmed the public reads at Q25, and only in-frame beta chains were retained. Each entry is one CDR3 protein sequence, shown with its most common DNA and genes. The V and J calls were not made by the authors but by TCRdb's processing. The sample has fewer than 600,000 distinct CDR3 sequences on record, roughly a fifth of them singletons. The top ten clonotypes cover roughly 9.1% of the sample.

The sequence was collected from an adult woman who had mild COVID-19 (a few samples of this study predate the infection). The sample titles of this study are shuffled in the database, so cell type and time point are left out; the donor was told from shared clones. The chain is assembled from TRBV7-2 and TRBJ2-5; TRBD2 lines up with 9 middle nucleotides. The specimen sequenced was PBMCs or a T cell subset sorted from them (not recorded which). The bases are TGTGCCAGCAGCTTATCGGGACTAGCTAAAGAGACCCAGTACTTC. Translated, it gives CASSLSGLAKETQYF.